This passage covers 15 T cell receptor beta chains from one sample sequenced in a study of identical twins. TCRdb reanalysed the 5' RACE reads using MiXCR and keeps one entry per CDR3 protein. Of approximately 680,000 distinct CDR3 sequences in the sample, roughly 6.6% were seen once. This sample was also put to use in a study of yellow fever vaccine responses in identical twins.

Sequencing was performed on PBMCs. Every receptor here comes from a woman aged 18-29 years in good health.

This chain links TRBV11-2 with TRBJ2-5; perhaps TRBD1 as D (6 bases). The CDR3 sequence is 15 residues long. Germline CDR1 SGHAT, CDR2 FQNNGV. V was shortened by 5 bases and J by 1 base, with 14 bases between the two germline ends. The CDR3 protein is CASSPRTAFQETQYF. CDR3 nucleotide sequence: TGTGCCAGCAGCCCCCGGACAGCTTTCCAAGAGACCCAGTACTTC.

This clonotype occurred many times. The chain uses TRBV15 and TRBJ2-1, with D tentatively TRBD1 (6 bases). Germline assignment: CDR1 LNHNV and CDR2 YYDKDF (reference sequence). Between the trimmed V and J ends, which lost 0 bases and 0 bases, there was a span of 9 bases. The length of the CDR3 is 16 residues. CDR3 in DNA: TGTGCCACCAGCAGAGAAACGGACAGCTCCTACAATGAGCAGTTCTTC. It encodes CATSRETDSSYNEQFF.

J is TRBJ2-1 and V is TRBV29-1, with TRBD2 matching over 12 bases. The V and J ends lost 8 bases and 3 bases, in that order; junction bases with no gene match: 11. Germline V gene sequence: CDR1 SQVTM, CDR2 ANQGSEA. CDR3 length: 16 residues. CDR3 loop: CSTTSGSSTIYNEQFF. Written as DNA, the CDR3 is TGCAGCACGACTAGCGGGAGTTCAACCATCTACAATGAGCAGTTCTTC.

This clonotype was observed many times. This chain uses TRBV10-3 with TRBJ2-7; 7 nucleotides align to TRBD1. CDR1 and CDR2 from the germline V gene are ENHRY and SYGVKD. The CDR3 extends over 13 amino acids. Unmatched junction bases numbered 7, after V lost 7 bases and J lost 4 bases. The CDR3 loop is CAINRDSQYEQYF. CDR3 sequence (DNA): TGTGCCATCAATCGGGACAGCCAATACGAGCAGTACTTC.

This clonotype was seen at least ten times. The CDR3 coding sequence is TGTGCCAGCAGTCCGCGGGGTGAGCAGTTCTTC. It specifies CASSPRGEQFF. The rearrangement joins TRBV28 to TRBJ2-1, with a weak D call TRBD2 (6 bases). V lost 5 bases and J 9 bases, leaving 8 bases between the germline ends. Looked up from germline, CDR1 is MDHEN and CDR2 is SYDVKM. CDR3 size: 11 residues.

This clonotype has ten or more counts. This chain links TRBV2 with TRBJ2-7, with 7 nucleotides matching TRBD2. With 7 bases clipped from V and 3 bases from J, the junction kept 24 bases outside the gene matches. The CDR3 loop spans 19 amino acids. Germline assignment: CDR1 SNHLY and CDR2 FYNNEI. This CDR3 is CASTPRSGTLGKPLYEQYF. The CDR3 DNA sequence: TGTGCCAGCACACCCCGAAGCGGGACGTTGGGGAAACCGCTCTACGAGCAGTACTTC. Together with reference TRBV2 and TRBJ2-7, the CDR3 gives the full variable domain: EPEVTQTPSHQVTQMGQEVILRCVPISNHLYFYWYRQILGQKVEFLVSFYNNEISEKSEIFDDQFSVERPDGSNFTLKIRSTKLEDSAMYFCASTPRSGTLGKPLYEQYFGPGTRLTVT.

This clonotype was observed a few times. V gene TRBV20-1 combines with J gene TRBJ2-6, with 7 bases that match TRBD1. CDR1 and CDR2 from the germline V gene are DFQATT and SNEGSKA (reference sequence). The CDR3 runs to 16 residues. The J segment lost 0 bases and the V segment lost 3 bases, leaving 5 bases of the junction unmatched. CDR3 protein: CSASRDSLSGANVLTF. In DNA form, the CDR3 reads TGCAGTGCTAGTCGGGACAGCCTCTCTGGGGCCAACGTCCTGACTTTC.

This clonotype was recorded a few times. V gene TRBV5-1 combines with J gene TRBJ2-1; 8 bases match TRBD1. V shed 3 bases, J shed 4 bases, and the junction held 9 bases outside the gene matches. The CDR3 has 16 amino acids. Germline CDR1 reads SGHRS; CDR2 reads YFSETQ. The CDR3 loop is CASSSRTGLAYNEQFF. The CDR3 DNA reads as TGCGCCAGCAGCTCCAGGACAGGGCTCGCGTACAATGAGCAGTTCTTC.

This clonotype was recorded many times. The rearrangement links TRBV3-1 to TRBJ2-3, with TRBD1 matching 9 bases. J was trimmed by 9 bases and V by 1 base; bases with no gene match: 11. Germline V gene sequence: CDR1 LGHDT, CDR2 YNNKEL (reference sequence). This CDR3 is built from 16 residues. CDR3 protein: CASSQGWDRVDGTQYF. The DNA for the CDR3 is TGTGCCAGCAGCCAAGGATGGGACAGGGTCGATGGAACGCAGTATTTT.

This clonotype has ten or more counts. This chain links TRBV27 with TRBJ2-1, with D maybe TRBD1 (5 bases). V lost 5 bases, J lost 8 bases, and 10 bases lay in between. CDR1 is MNHEY and CDR2 is SMNVEV in the germline V gene (reference sequence). This CDR3 is 12 amino acids long. CDR3 protein: CASSGRVDEQFF. The DNA of the CDR3 is TGTGCCAGCAGTGGCAGGGTGGATGAGCAGTTCTTC.

At least ten counts were recorded for this clonotype. The chain recombines TRBV12-3 or TRBV12-4 with TRBJ2-7; 8 bases line up with TRBD2. The J segment lost 3 bases and the V segment lost 6 bases, leaving 10 bases of the junction unmatched. The length of the CDR3 is 15 residues. CDR3 sequence (DNA): TGTGCCAGCAGCGTGCCTGGACTAGCAGGCTACGAGCAGTACTTC. As protein: CASSVPGLAGYEQYF.

This clonotype was counted many times. This chain's CDR3 is CASSSPTMGQPQHF. CDR3 bases: TGTGCCAGCAGTTCCCCCACCATGGGGCAGCCCCAGCATTTT. This chain joins TRBV12-3 or TRBV12-4 and TRBJ1-5; D is uncertain. V lost 4 bases to trimming and J lost 7 bases, with 14 bases between them. The CDR3 is made up of 14 amino acids.

This clonotype occurred many times. The chain has TRBV28 and TRBJ1-1; a weak D match, TRBD1 (6 bases). This CDR3 has 14 residues. Germline lookup yields CDR1 MDHEN and CDR2 SYDVKM. Trimming removed 5 bases from V and 7 bases from J, with 17 bases in between. The CDR3 DNA reads as TGTGCCAGCAGTCCCGGGACATATGCTCATGAAGCTTTCTTT. Amino acids: CASSPGTYAHEAFF.

The rearrangement joins TRBV6-2 or TRBV6-3 to TRBJ2-5; D gene unclear. Germline V gene data show CDR1 as MNHEY and CDR2 as SVGEGT. This CDR3 is 14 amino acids long. The V end lost 5 bases, the J end lost 1 base, and 11 bases lay between the germline ends. The CDR3 is CASSAAWTQETQYF. The CDR3 DNA sequence: TGTGCCAGCAGTGCGGCTTGGACCCAAGAGACCCAGTACTTC.

The chain recombines TRBV5-1 with TRBJ1-2; D might be TRBD1 (5 bases). V lost 0 bases and J lost 6, with 9 bases in between. The length of the CDR3 is 13 residues. CDR1 is SGHRS, CDR2 YFSETQ, per germline. CDR3 amino acids: CASSLVGVDGYTF. CDR3 nucleotide sequence: TGCGCCAGCAGCTTGGTGGGGGTGGATGGCTACACCTTC.